Below, 25 T cell receptor beta chains from the same sample are listed, as sequenced in a study of blood T cell repertoires in COVID-19. Method: immunoSEQ multiplex PCR; TCRdb's copy keeps in-frame clones and lacks some. In the table there are roughly 280,000 clones, about 90% of which are singletons. Sample: PBMCs or T cells enriched from blood (not recorded which). The receptors shown here come from a woman between 55 and 75 years old who had recovered from COVID-19.

The J gene is TRBJ1-1, the V gene TRBV28; 8 nucleotides match TRBD1. Trimming at V came to 7 bases and at J to 7 bases, leaving 8 bases not matched to a gene. Germline-derived CDR1 and CDR2 are MDHEN and SYDVKM. The CDR3 loop spans 13 amino acids. CDR3 DNA sequence: TGTGCCAGCATCTGGGGCAGGGGGCGTGAAGCTTTCTTT. Protein sequence: CASIWGRGREAFF.

V gene TRBV11-2 combines with J gene TRBJ2-3, with TRBD2 matching 10 bases. Per germline, CDR1 SGHAT and CDR2 FQNNGV. The trim removed 3 bases at V and 5 bases at J, leaving 14 bases unmatched. The CDR3 is 18 residues long. The CDR3 spells CASSFGGVAGGLGDTQYF. For the CDR3, the DNA is TGTGCCAGCAGCTTCGGTGGGGTAGCGGGGGGTTTGGGAGATACGCAGTATTTT. The full variable domain, in which reference TRBV11-2 and TRBJ2-3 provide the parts outside the CDR3, is EAGVAQSPRYKIIEKRQSVAFWCNPISGHATLYWYQQILGQGPKLLIQFQNNGVVDDSQLPKDRFSAERLKGVDSTLKIQPAKLEDSAVYLCASSFGGVAGGLGDTQYFGPGTRLTVL.

This clone was seen just once. The chain employs TRBV12-3 or TRBV12-4 and TRBJ1-1; no clear D gene. This CDR3 spans 12 amino acids. The germline V and J ends were trimmed by 3 bases and 5 bases, with 7 bases remaining between them. The CDR3 DNA follows: TGTGCCAGCAGTTTCGGTAGAACTGAAGCTTTCTTT. It yields the protein CASSFGRTEAFF.

V usage is TRBV2 and J usage is TRBJ1-2; D may be TRBD1 (6 bases). The CDR3 consists of 14 residues. Looked up from germline, CDR1 is SNHLY and CDR2 is FYNNEI. Trimming took off 5 bases at V and 7 bases at J, with 17 bases between the two ends. In nucleotides, the CDR3 is TGTGCCAGCAGTTTCCCGGGGGAGGGGGTTGGCTACACCTTC. Protein sequence: CASSFPGEGVGYTF.

The J gene is TRBJ1-1, the V gene TRBV27; D unresolved. Between the trimmed V and J ends, which lost 3 bases and 4 bases, there was a span of 12 bases. The germline V gene encodes CDR1 MNHEY and CDR2 SMNVEV (reference sequence). The CDR3 is made up of 14 amino acids. CDR3 in DNA: TGTGCCAGCAGTTTCCAGGTCTCAGTCACTGAAGCTTTCTTT. Protein: CASSFQVSVTEAFF.

The chain is built from TRBV6-5 and TRBJ1-2, with TRBD1 matching 8 bases. This CDR3 is built from 14 residues. Unmatched junction bases numbered 10, after V lost 5 bases and J lost 8 bases. CDR1 is MNHEY and CDR2 is SVGAGI in the germline V gene. The CDR3 DNA reads as TGTGCCAGCAGTATTCGGACAGGGCATCGGGGCTACACCTTC. This codes for CASSIRTGHRGYTF.

The chain couples TRBV2 to TRBJ1-5, with 9 bases that match TRBD1. CDR3 length: 17 amino acids. Germline V gene sequence: CDR1 SNHLY, CDR2 FYNNEI. V was clipped by 6 bases and J by 1 base; unmatched bases: 10. This CDR3 is CASRTGTGRSSNQPQHF. Written as DNA, the CDR3 is TGTGCCAGCAGGACCGGGACAGGGAGGTCGAGCAATCAGCCCCAGCATTTT.

The chain joins TRBV28 to TRBJ2-1; D is unclear. The CDR3 loop spans 15 amino acids. CDR1 and CDR2 (germline): MDHEN, SYDVKM. The V end lost 5 bases, the J end lost 4 bases, and 15 bases lay between the germline ends. The CDR3 reads CASSTTQEEYNEQFF. CDR3 nucleotides: TGTGCCAGCAGTACTACTCAAGAGGAGTACAATGAGCAGTTCTTC.

The V call is TRBV5-1, the J call TRBJ2-7; 11 bases are a match to TRBD1. The V segment lost 3 bases and the J segment 5 bases; nucleotides outside the gene matches: 13. The CDR3 extends over 17 amino acids. Germline values: CDR1 SGHRS, CDR2 YFSETQ. The CDR3 sequence: CASSYSLLGQGANEQYF. The CDR3 nucleotides are TGCGCCAGCAGCTACTCCTTGCTTGGACAGGGGGCGAACGAGCAGTACTTC.

This chain links TRBV7-3 with TRBJ2-2; 10 bases fit TRBD2. The junction had 4 bases not matched to a gene; V was cut back by 4 bases and J by 2 bases. This CDR3 has 16 amino acids. Germline loops: CDR1 SGHTA, CDR2 FQGTGA. Here the CDR3 reads CASSYLAGGNTGELFF. The CDR3 coding sequence is TGTGCCAGCAGCTACTTAGCGGGGGGCAACACCGGGGAGCTGTTTTTT.

The chain links TRBV28 to TRBJ1-2; a weak D match, TRBD1 (6 bases). Germline-derived CDR1 and CDR2 are MDHEN and SYDVKM. Trimming stripped 6 bases from V and 8 bases from J, with 13 bases between. The CDR3 contains 12 residues. CDR3 coding DNA: TGTGCCAGCAGACGGACAGTCTCCGGCTACACCTTC. This sequence encodes CASRRTVSGYTF.

This clone was detected once. As DNA, the CDR3 is TGTGCCAGCGGGCTCAAGAGCTCCTATAATTCACCCCTCCACTTT. Its translation: CASGLKSSYNSPLHF. The rearrangement uses TRBV11-2 and TRBJ1-6; D call uncertain. Per germline, CDR1 SGHAT and CDR2 FQNNGV. The length of the CDR3 is 15 residues. Trimming shortened V by 8 bases and J by 0 bases, and 11 bases separated the two germline ends.

In this sample, this clone turned up many times. The chain uses TRBV7-2 and TRBJ2-7, with 12 bases lining up with TRBD2. In germline, CDR1 is SGHTA, CDR2 FQGNSA. V gave up 0 bases and J gave up 6 bases; unmatched junction bases: 12. The CDR3 is 18 amino acids. CDR3 amino acids: CASSLAPDRTSGTPEQYF. In DNA, the CDR3 is TGTGCCAGCAGCTTAGCGCCTGACCGGACTAGCGGGACCCCCGAGCAGTACTTC. The whole variable domain, filled in from reference TRBV7-2 and TRBJ2-7, reads GAGVSQSPSNKVTEKGKDVELRCDPISGHTALYWYRQSLGQGLEFLIYFQGNSAPDKSGLPSDRFSAERTGGSVSTLTIQRTQQEDSAVYLCASSLAPDRTSGTPEQYFGPGTRLTVT.

The chain joins TRBV29-1 to TRBJ2-2; D unclear. V was clipped by 5 bases and J by 3 bases, with 13 bases between them. Germline V lookup: CDR1 SQVTM, CDR2 ANQGSEA. The CDR3 consists of 14 residues. For the CDR3, the DNA is TGCAGCGTTCTACCCTCGTTTGACACCGGGGAGCTGTTTTTT. Amino acid sequence: CSVLPSFDTGELFF.

V is TRBV16 and J is TRBJ1-2, with a possible D match to TRBD1 (5 bases). Trimming cost V 2 bases and J 4 bases, with 17 bases left between them. CDR1 and CDR2 from the germline V gene are KGHSY and FQNENV. The CDR3 is 16 amino acids. The CDR3 DNA reads TGTGCCAGCAGCCAAAACCCCTCGGGGGACCTCTATGGCTACACCTTC. Encoded protein: CASSQNPSGDLYGYTF.

This clone has a single count. The CDR3 reads CASSLQGASGEQYF. Here the CDR3 DNA reads TGTGCCAGCAGCTTGCAGGGGGCGAGTGGCGAGCAGTACTTC. The chain carries TRBV5-4 and TRBJ2-7, with TRBD1 matching 8 bases. Trimming took 1 base from V and 6 from J; bases not matched to a gene: 6. Looked up from germline, CDR1 is SGHNT and CDR2 is YYREEE (reference sequence). This CDR3 is 14 amino acids long.

The chain joins TRBV5-1 to TRBJ1-1; weak D call: TRBD1 (5 bases). Between the trimmed V and J ends, which lost 8 bases and 2 bases, there was a span of 16 bases. The CDR3 runs to 14 residues. Germline CDR1 reads SGHRS; CDR2 reads YFSETQ. CDR3 sequence reads: CASSRGGDNTEAFF. For the CDR3, the DNA is TGCGCCAGTTCCCGAGGAGGGGACAACACTGAAGCTTTCTTT.

The rearrangement uses TRBV7-2 and TRBJ1-3; D is possibly TRBD1 (5 bases). The V end was cut by 5 bases, the J end by 0 bases, with 11 bases between. This CDR3 comprises 15 residues. Germline V gene data show CDR1 as SGHTA and CDR2 as FQGNSA. The CDR3 coding sequence is TGTGCCAGCAGCCTTACAGGAAACTCTGGAAACACCATATATTTT. Its translation is CASSLTGNSGNTIYF.

The chain carries TRBV7-8 and TRBJ1-6, with TRBD1 matching over 8 bases. The V segment lost 4 bases and the J segment 10 bases; nucleotides outside the gene matches: 12. Germline lookup yields CDR1 SGHVS and CDR2 FQNEAQ. The CDR3 sequence is 16 residues long. The CDR3 sequence is CASSSVVGQGGSPLHF. The CDR3 DNA is TGTGCCAGCAGCTCAGTAGTTGGACAGGGAGGATCACCCCTCCACTTT.

The chain couples TRBV6-5 to TRBJ1-3, with 9 bases fitting TRBD1. The germline V gene has CDR1 MNHEY and CDR2 SVGAGI. The CDR3 is 14 amino acids. Trimming cost V 6 bases and J 8 bases; bases outside gene matches: 8. The CDR3 protein is CASRGGTGSDTIYF. The DNA for the CDR3 is TGTGCCAGCAGAGGCGGGACAGGGAGCGACACCATATATTTT.

The DNA for the CDR3 is TGTGCCAGCAGTAACGAGATTAATTCACCCCTCCACTTT. Translation: CASSNEINSPLHF. The chain recombines TRBV6-4 with TRBJ1-6; no clear D. This CDR3 is 13 amino acids long. The germline V gene has CDR1 MRHNA and CDR2 SNTAGT. The ends were cut back, 5 bases at V and 6 bases at J, with 8 bases in the middle.

The chain recombines TRBV28 with TRBJ2-7; D possibly corresponds to TRBD1 (6 bases). Germline CDR1 reads MDHEN; CDR2 reads SYDVKM. The CDR3 spans 12 residues. V lost 4 bases to trimming and J lost 7 bases, with 11 bases between them. CDR3 loop: CASSSSRGEQYF. DNA for the CDR3: TGTGCCAGCAGTTCCTCCAGGGGAGAGCAGTACTTC.

This clone was seen once. This chain connects TRBV5-6 to TRBJ1-2; tentatively, D is TRBD1 (6 bases). CDR1 is SGHDT and CDR2 is YYEEEE in the germline V gene. Trimming removed 1 base from V and 3 bases from J, with 10 bases in between. The CDR3 is made up of 14 amino acids. As DNA, the CDR3 is TGTGCCAGCAGCTTGCGGGGGGCGCACTATGGCTACACCTTC. This translates into CASSLRGAHYGYTF.

The chain couples TRBV10-1 to TRBJ2-7, with a tentative D call TRBD1 (6 bases). V shed 4 bases and J shed 2 bases, with 15 bases lying between them. This CDR3 region has 15 residues. Per the germline V gene, CDR1 is WNHNN and CDR2 is SYGVQD (reference sequence). CDR3 sequence: CASSASGTRTYEQYF. In DNA form, the CDR3 reads TGCGCCAGCAGTGCGTCTGGGACACGAACCTACGAGCAGTACTTC.

The rearrangement links TRBV2 to TRBJ1-6; D remains unclear. CDR3 length: 14 amino acids. CDR1 and CDR2 (germline): SNHLY, FYNNEI. Trimming pared 6 bases from V and 5 bases from J, leaving 11 bases between. The CDR3 reads CASSRHPNNSPLHF. For the CDR3, the DNA is TGTGCCAGCAGCAGACACCCTAATAATTCACCCCTCCACTTT.